Following are 14 T cell receptor beta chains from one sample sequenced in a study of breast tumors, draining lymph nodes, adjacent tissues (dated by TCRdb to about 2016). The receptor library was made with multiplex PCR. TCRdb names Illumina HiSeq 2000 as the instrument used. TCRdb reprocessed the public reads (quality trimming at Q25 with fastp, clone calling with MiXCR) and kept in-frame beta chains. Each entry merges the rows of one CDR3 protein and shows their most common DNA and genes. The sample table holds tens of thousands of distinct CDR3 sequences, of which roughly 23% were seen once. The ten largest clones add up to under 9.5% of the sample. What was sequenced was breast tumor tissue. These receptors originate from a female donor with breast cancer. Some clones in this sample may be carry-over from other donors' samples.

A word on this clonotype: This CDR3 fails to terminate in the conserved phenylalanine or tryptophan, so it likely reflects a read error. Because the CDR3's place on the DNA is in doubt, the DNA is left out and the CDR3 is given as listed by TCRdb. The chain employs TRBV30 and TRBJ2-3; the D call TRBD1 from the table was never checked on the DNA. The CDR3 length equals 14 residues, ends included. Germline-derived CDR1 and CDR2 are GTSNPN and SVGIG (reference sequence). CDR3 amino acids: CAWSPGVYERYFGP.

The sample holds many counts of this clonotype. The J gene is TRBJ2-7, the V gene TRBV20-1, with a weak D call TRBD1 (6 bases). Germline CDR1 reads DFQATT; CDR2 reads SNEGSKA (reference sequence). The CDR3 contains 13 residues. V lost 5 bases to trimming and J lost 5 bases, with 16 bases between them. DNA of the CDR3: TGCAGTGCTGGGACAAGGGGTTCCCACGAGCAGTACTTC. It translates to CSAGTRGSHEQYF.

There are many counts of this clonotype. This chain links TRBV20-1 with TRBJ1-6; D is uncertain. The germline V gene encodes CDR1 DFQATT and CDR2 SNEGSKA (reference sequence). Trimming shortened V by 5 bases and J by 1 base, and 12 bases separated the two germline ends. This CDR3 is built from 15 residues. CDR3 nucleotides: TGCAGTGCTCCGACCGGACTGTCCTATAATTCACCCCTCCACTTT. Protein: CSAPTGLSYNSPLHF.

This chain joins TRBV7-9 and TRBJ1-1; D is ambiguous. Trimming pared 4 bases from V and 1 base from J, leaving 7 bases between. The CDR3 extends over 13 amino acids. In germline, CDR1 is SEHNR, CDR2 FQNEAQ (reference sequence). CDR3 loop: CASSSQKNTEAFF. The CDR3 DNA sequence: TGTGCCAGCAGCTCCCAGAAGAACACTGAAGCTTTCTTT. Based on the CDR3 plus reference TRBV7-9 and TRBJ1-1, the full variable domain is DTGVSQNPRHKITKRGQNVTFRCDPISEHNRLYWYRQTLGQGPEFLTYFQNEAQLEKSRLLSDRFSAERPKGSFSTLEIQRTEQGDSAMYLCASSSQKNTEAFFGQGTRLTVV.

This clonotype was recorded many times. A read error may explain this, as a much larger clone is one base away. The rearrangement uses TRBV6-5 and TRBJ1-2, with D unresolved. The V and J ends lost 5 bases and 9 bases respectively, with 13 bases between them. The germline gives CDR1 MNHEY, CDR2 SVGAGI. The length of the CDR3 is 12 residues. This chain's CDR3 is CASSPRNKRYTF. CDR3 nucleotides: TGTGCCAGCAGTCCACGGAACAAACGCTACACCTTC.

This clonotype was seen only a few times. J is TRBJ2-3 and V is TRBV5-1; 8 bases line up with TRBD1. The CDR3 extends over 14 amino acids. Germline V gene sequence: CDR1 SGHRS, CDR2 YFSETQ. The trim removed 0 bases at V and 5 bases at J, leaving 2 bases unmatched. The CDR3 DNA reads as TGCGCCAGCAGCTTGGGACAGGGGAAAGATACGCAGTATTTT. This encodes CASSLGQGKDTQYF.

V and J are TRBV5-1 and TRBJ1-2; D unresolved. Germline V gene sequence: CDR1 SGHRS, CDR2 YFSETQ. The CDR3 extends over 16 amino acids. V gave up 4 bases and J gave up 4 bases, with 20 bases separating them. The CDR3 spells CASSEEGRTYGYGYTF. The CDR3 nucleotides read TGCGCCAGCAGCGAAGAGGGCAGGACCTATGGCTATGGCTACACCTTC. Combining the CDR3 with reference TRBV5-1 and TRBJ1-2 gives the whole variable domain KAGVTQTPRYLIKTRGQQVTLSCSPISGHRSVSWYQQTPGQGLQFLFEYFSETQRNKGNFPGRFSGRQFSNSRSEMNVSTLELGDSALYLCASSEEGRTYGYGYTFGSGTRLTVV.

This clonotype was counted ten times or more. The chain has TRBV5-1 and TRBJ1-2; D call uncertain. Per the germline V gene, CDR1 is SGHRS and CDR2 is YFSETQ. V was trimmed by 3 bases and J by 0 bases, leaving 9 bases between them. This CDR3 is built from 14 residues. The CDR3 loop is CASSSGLANYGYTF. DNA for the CDR3: TGCGCCAGCAGCTCGGGCCTAGCTAACTATGGCTACACCTTC.

The chain employs TRBV6-4 and TRBJ2-2; a weak D match, TRBD1 (5 bases). Germline-derived CDR1 and CDR2 are MRHNA and SNTAGT. V dropped 6 bases and J dropped 2 bases, with 13 bases sitting between them. CDR3 length: 15 amino acids. The CDR3 bases are TGTGCCAGCAGCGGTGAACAGGATAACACCGGGGAGCTGTTTTTT. Amino acids: CASSGEQDNTGELFF.

This chain connects TRBV29-1 to TRBJ1-1, with 9 nucleotides matching TRBD1. CDR3 length: 14 amino acids. The germline gives CDR1 SQVTM, CDR2 ANQGSEA. Trimming at V came to 2 bases and at J to 4 bases, leaving 5 bases not matched to a gene. CDR3 sequence (DNA): TGCAGCGTTGAAATGGGACAGGGATTCACTGAAGCTTTCTTT. Translating gives CSVEMGQGFTEAFF. Full variable domain (rest looked up from reference TRBV29-1 and TRBJ1-1): SAVISQKPSRDICQRGTSLTIQCQVDSQVTMMFWYRQQPGQSLTLIATANQGSEATYESGFVIDKFPISRPNLTFSTLTVSNMSPEDSSIYLCSVEMGQGFTEAFFGQGTRLTVV.

This clonotype was recorded at least ten times. V usage is TRBV9 and J usage is TRBJ1-2, with D possibly matching TRBD1 (5 bases). Trimming cost V 4 bases and J 4 bases, with 17 bases left between them. Germline CDR1 and CDR2: SGDLS and YYNGEE. This CDR3 is built from 15 residues. The CDR3 bases are TGTGCCAGCAGCTCGAACGGCGTAGGGGCCTATGGCTACACCTTC. It specifies CASSSNGVGAYGYTF.

There are many counts of this clonotype. V usage is TRBV4-1 and J usage is TRBJ1-2; 7 bases map to TRBD1. Unmatched junction bases numbered 4, after V lost 1 base and J lost 8 bases. Germline loops: CDR1 MGHRA, CDR2 YSYEKL. This CDR3 contains 13 residues. CDR3 coding DNA: TGCGCCAGCAGCCAAGGGACAGGTCTAGGCTACACCTTC. Amino acids: CASSQGTGLGYTF.

The chain combines TRBV2 with TRBJ2-7; weak D call: TRBD1 (6 bases). Trimming left V 7 bases short and J 4 bases short, with 17 bases between. CDR3 length: 14 amino acids. CDR1 is SNHLY, CDR2 FYNNEI, per germline. The CDR3 is CASNDPGHLYEQYF. Written as DNA, the CDR3 is TGTGCCAGCAATGACCCGGGACACCTATACGAGCAGTACTTC. Full variable domain (outside the CDR3, taken from reference TRBV2 and TRBJ2-7): EPEVTQTPSHQVTQMGQEVILRCVPISNHLYFYWYRQILGQKVEFLVSFYNNEISEKSEIFDDQFSVERPDGSNFTLKIRSTKLEDSAMYFCASNDPGHLYEQYFGPGTRLTVT.

The chain employs TRBV5-1 and TRBJ2-7, with D perhaps matching TRBD1 (6 bases). V lost 0 bases and J lost 6, with 13 bases in between. In germline, CDR1 is SGHRS, CDR2 YFSETQ. The CDR3 totals 14 residues. CDR3: CASSLGQDPGEQYF. As DNA, the CDR3 is TGCGCCAGCAGCTTGGGACAGGATCCCGGCGAGCAGTACTTC. The full variable domain, rest sourced from reference TRBV5-1 and TRBJ2-7, is KAGVTQTPRYLIKTRGQQVTLSCSPISGHRSVSWYQQTPGQGLQFLFEYFSETQRNKGNFPGRFSGRQFSNSRSEMNVSTLELGDSALYLCASSLGQDPGEQYFGPGTRLTVT.